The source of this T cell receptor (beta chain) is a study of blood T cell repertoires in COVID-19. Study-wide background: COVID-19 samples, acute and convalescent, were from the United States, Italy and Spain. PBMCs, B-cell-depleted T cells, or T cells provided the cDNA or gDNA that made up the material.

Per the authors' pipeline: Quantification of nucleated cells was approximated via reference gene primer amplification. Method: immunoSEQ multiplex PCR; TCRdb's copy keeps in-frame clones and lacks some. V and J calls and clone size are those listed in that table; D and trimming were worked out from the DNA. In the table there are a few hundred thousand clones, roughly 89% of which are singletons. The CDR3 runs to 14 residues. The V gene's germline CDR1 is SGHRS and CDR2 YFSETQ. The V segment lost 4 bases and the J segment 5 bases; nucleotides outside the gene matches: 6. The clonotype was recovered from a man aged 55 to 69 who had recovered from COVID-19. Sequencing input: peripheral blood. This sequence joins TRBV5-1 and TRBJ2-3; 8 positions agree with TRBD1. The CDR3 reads CASSEDRVRDTQYF. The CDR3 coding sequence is TGCGCCAGCAGCGAGGACAGGGTTAGAGATACGCAGTATTTT. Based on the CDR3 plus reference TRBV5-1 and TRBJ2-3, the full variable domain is KAGVTQTPRYLIKTRGQQVTLSCSPISGHRSVSWYQQTPGQGLQFLFEYFSETQRNKGNFPGRFSGRQFSNSRSEMNVSTLELGDSALYLCASSEDRVRDTQYFGPGTRLTVL.